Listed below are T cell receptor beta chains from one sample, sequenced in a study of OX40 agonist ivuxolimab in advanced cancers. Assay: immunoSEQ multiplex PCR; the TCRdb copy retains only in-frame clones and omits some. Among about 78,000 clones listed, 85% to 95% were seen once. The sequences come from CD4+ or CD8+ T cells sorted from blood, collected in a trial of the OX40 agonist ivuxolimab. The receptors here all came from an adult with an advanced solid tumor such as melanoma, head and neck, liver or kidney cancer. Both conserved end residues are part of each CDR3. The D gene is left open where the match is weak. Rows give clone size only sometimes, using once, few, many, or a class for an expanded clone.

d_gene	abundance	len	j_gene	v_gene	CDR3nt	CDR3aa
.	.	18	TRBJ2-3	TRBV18	TGTGCCAGCTCATCCCGGACCGGACCCACCGGGAGCACAGATACGCAGTATTTT	CASSSRTGPTGSTDTQYF
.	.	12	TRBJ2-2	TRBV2	TGTGCCAGCAGTGGCCTAACCGGGGAGCTGTTTTTT	CASSGLTGELFF
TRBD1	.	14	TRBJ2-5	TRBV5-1	TGCGCCAGCAGCTTAGCCACAGGGGTGGAGACCCAGTACTTC	CASSLATGVETQYF
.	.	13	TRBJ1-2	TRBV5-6	TGTGCCAGCAGCTTGGGACCCAGCGGCAGCTACACCTTC	CASSLGPSGSYTF
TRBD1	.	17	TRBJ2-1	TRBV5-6	TGTGCCAGCAGCCCCCTAGGGCGGGGACAGGGGGTTAATGAGCAGTTCTTC	CASSPLGRGQGVNEQFF
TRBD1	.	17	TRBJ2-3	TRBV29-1	TGCAGCGTTGATAGGGGACAGACAAGTCCAAGCACAGATACGCAGTATTTT	CSVDRGQTSPSTDTQYF
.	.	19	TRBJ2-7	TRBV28	TGTGCCAGCAGTTCCGCGGGCCTATTTGCAGGAGGGAGACTCTACGAGCAGTACTTC	CASSSAGLFAGGRLYEQYF
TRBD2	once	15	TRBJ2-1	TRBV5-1	TGCGCCAGCACGAACGCCGGGACTACCCACAATGAGCAGTTCTTC	CASTNAGTTHNEQFF
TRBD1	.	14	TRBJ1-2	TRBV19	TGTGCCAGTAGTGACTGGACAGGGTGGTGGGGCTACACCTTC	CASSDWTGWWGYTF
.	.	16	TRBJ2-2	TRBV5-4	TGTGCCAGCAGCTCGCGTAGTGGGGTAAACACCGGGGAGCTGTTTTTT	CASSSRSGVNTGELFF
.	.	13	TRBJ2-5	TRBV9	TGTGCCAGCAGCGCGGGGCAGAGAGAGACCCAGTACTTC	CASSAGQRETQYF
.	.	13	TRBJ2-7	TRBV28	TGTGCCAGCACCCCCGGTAGCTCCTACGAGCAGTACTTC	CASTPGSSYEQYF
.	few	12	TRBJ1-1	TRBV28	TGTGCCAGCAGTTTCTCCACGGTGGTAGCTTTCTTT	CASSFSTVVAFF
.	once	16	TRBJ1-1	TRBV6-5	TGTGCCAGCAGTTACTGGGCAGGACAAGTGAACACTGAAGCTTTCTTT	CASSYWAGQVNTEAFF
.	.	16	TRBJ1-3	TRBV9	TGTGCCAGCAGCCCAACTACTCCCGCAAGTGGAAACACCATATATTTT	CASSPTTPASGNTIYF
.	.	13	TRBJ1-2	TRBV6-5	TGTGCCAGCAGCCCTACCTCGGGACGTGGCTACACCTTC	CASSPTSGRGYTF
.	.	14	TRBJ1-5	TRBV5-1	TGCGCCAGCAGCGAAGGATATAGCAATCAGCCCCAGCATTTT	CASSEGYSNQPQHF
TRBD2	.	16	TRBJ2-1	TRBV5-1	TGCGCCAGCAGCTTGGCCGTTAGCGGGGGATACAATGAGCAGTTCTTC	CASSLAVSGGYNEQFF
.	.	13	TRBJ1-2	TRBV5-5	TGTGCCAGCAGCTTGGAGCCGGATTATGGCTACACCTTC	CASSLEPDYGYTF
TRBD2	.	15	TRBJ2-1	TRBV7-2	TGTGCCAGCAGGCGGACTAGCGGGGCTTTCAATGAGCAGTTCTTC	CASRRTSGAFNEQFF
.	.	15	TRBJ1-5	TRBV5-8	TGTGCCAGCAGCTTGGGCTCGGGGAGGTATCAGCCCCAGCATTTT	CASSLGSGRYQPQHF
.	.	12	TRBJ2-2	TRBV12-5	TGTGCTGGGGATAGGGATTCCGGGGAGCTGTTTTTT	CAGDRDSGELFF
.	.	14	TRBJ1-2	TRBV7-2	TGTGCCAGCAGCTTAGTCGGAGCGAGCTATGGCTACACCTTC	CASSLVGASYGYTF
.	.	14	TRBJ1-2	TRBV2	TGTGCCAGCAGTTATGAAGCCCCTAACTATGGCTACACCTTC	CASSYEAPNYGYTF
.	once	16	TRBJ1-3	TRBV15	TGTGCCACCAGCAGAGGAGAGGGGAACTCTGGAAACACCATATATTTT	CATSRGEGNSGNTIYF
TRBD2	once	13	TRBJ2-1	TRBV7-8	TGTGCCAGCAGCCTTCAGCGGGGGGAAGCGCAGTTCTTC	CASSLQRGEAQFF
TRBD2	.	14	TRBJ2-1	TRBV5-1	TGCGCCAGCAGCATAGGACTAGCAAGGACTGAGCAGTTCTTC	CASSIGLARTEQFF
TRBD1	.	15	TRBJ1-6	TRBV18	TGTGCCAGCTCCCCGGCAGGGGGGTATAATTCACCCCTCCACTTT	CASSPAGGYNSPLHF
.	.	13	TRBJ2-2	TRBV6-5	TGTGCCAGCATTGACTCTGTGGCCGGGGAGCTGTTTTTT	CASIDSVAGELFF
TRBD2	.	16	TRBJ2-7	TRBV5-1	TGCGCCAGCAGCCCGGGGACTAGCGGGGCAAACTACGAGCAGTACTTC	CASSPGTSGANYEQYF
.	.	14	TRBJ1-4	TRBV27	TGTGCCAGCCGTACGAGCTGGGCTAATGAAAAACTGTTTTTT	CASRTSWANEKLFF